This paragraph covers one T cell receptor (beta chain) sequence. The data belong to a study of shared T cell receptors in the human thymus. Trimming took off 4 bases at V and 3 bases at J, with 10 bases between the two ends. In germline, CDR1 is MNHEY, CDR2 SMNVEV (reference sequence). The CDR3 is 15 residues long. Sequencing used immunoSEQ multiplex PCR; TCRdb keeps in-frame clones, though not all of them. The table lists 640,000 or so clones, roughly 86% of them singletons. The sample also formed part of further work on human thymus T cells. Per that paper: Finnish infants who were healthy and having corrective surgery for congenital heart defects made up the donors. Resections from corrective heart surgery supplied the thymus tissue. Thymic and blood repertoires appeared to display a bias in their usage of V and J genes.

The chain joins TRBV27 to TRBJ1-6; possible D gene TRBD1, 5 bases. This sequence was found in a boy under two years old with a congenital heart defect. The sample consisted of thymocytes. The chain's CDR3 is CASSSGVIYNSPLHF. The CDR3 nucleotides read TGTGCCAGCAGTTCGGGGGTCATCTATAATTCACCCCTCCACTTT.